This record looks at one TCR beta chain sequence and its context. It has no known antigen specificity. Base qualities are not at hand, and no much larger clone is one base apart. The immunoSEQ Assay, a bias-controlled multiplex PCR, was used to amplify TCRbeta CDR3 regions from genomic DNA. As for the authors' bioinformatics: The number of nucleated cells in each sample was estimated by amplification of reference gene primers within the assay. To quantify the absolute abundance of each unique TCRbeta CDR3 rearrangement, sequence reads were collapsed and filtered. Productive Simpson clonality was computed per sample as the square root of Simpson's diversity index over productive rearrangements. TCRdb mirrors the immuneACCESS table, restricted to in-frame sequences. Some clones are absent from its copies; in checked studies, under half trace to an unresolved V gene, and the reason for the others is unknown. V and J calls and clone size come straight from that table; D and trimming were deduced from the DNA. The sample has about 130,000 clones on record, over 75% of them singletons. The ten largest make up about 18% of the sample.

This sample is drawn from a study of blood T cell repertoires in COVID-19 (TCRdb year 2020). Broadly, across the study: Samples covering the acute and convalescent phases of COVID-19 were provided by collaborators in the United States, Italy and Spain. The sample metadata nearly always contained a de-identified subject ID, COVID-19 status, age in years and sex. Where available, HLA class I and class II types were taken from metadata supplied by the sample provider and were not determined by assay-based typing. The samples were drawn from two sources: the first 160 participants of the ongoing ImmuneRACE study, and 950 to 1,500 subjects contributed by 6 global collaborators. The material from the prospective study consisted of cDNA or gDNA derived from T cells, B-cell-depleted T cells, or PBMCs. Subjects who had been exposed to COVID-19, were actively infected with it, or had recovered from it provided the deeply sampled blood TCRbeta repertoires that made up the dataset. The repertoires were released in a freely available public database meant as a resource for research on the immune response to SARS-CoV-2.

The junction shows trimming of 4 bases on V and 5 bases on J, plus 15 bases between the germline ends. Including cysteine and phenylalanine, the CDR3 has 14 amino acids. The retained sequence is limited to the CDR3, 42 bases, with the frame set at the first base. In the germline V gene, CDR1 corresponds to SGHRS and CDR2 to YFSETQ. In Seattle, one collaborating source enrolled patients while the infection was active and tracked those patients longitudinally over the course of disease. The collaborating institutions used their own protocols to collect whole blood in K2EDTA tubes. For TCRbeta analysis, collaborators shipped samples in one of three forms: frozen whole blood, isolated PBMCs, or DNA extracted from either of those sample types. What the research found in general, with its limitations: Clinical and demographic metadata were provided uncurated, with the amount varying by source and participant.

This chain joins TRBV5-1 to TRBJ1-1; TRBD1 is possibly the D segment (6 matching bases). Sequenced: peripheral blood. The sequence was collected from a man aged 30 to 45 with COVID-19, enrolled during active disease. CDR3 loop: CASSLRGAKTEAFF. The nucleotide sequence reads TGCGCCAGCAGCCTACGGGGGGCGAAGACTGAAGCTTTCTTT.